Sequencing of this T cell receptor (beta chain) was carried out in a study of blood T cell repertoires in COVID-19. Study summary: The cDNA or gDNA used as material had been derived from T cells, B-cell-depleted T cells, or PBMCs.

Assay: immunoSEQ multiplex PCR; the TCRdb copy retains only in-frame clones and omits some. The sample has about 170,000 clones; about 80% are singletons. Trimming removed 3 bases from V and 15 bases from J; junction bases left unmatched: 6. The CDR3 is made up of 11 amino acids. Germline CDR1 SGHRS, CDR2 YFSETQ. The receptor's source is a man between 70 and 80 years old with active or convalescent COVID-19. Sequencing was done on a sample of peripheral blood. The V call is TRBV5-1, the J call TRBJ2-4; 7 bases are a match to TRBD1. CDR3 amino acids: CASSSQGEWYF. DNA of the CDR3: TGCGCCAGCAGCTCTCAGGGGGAGTGGTACTTC. Filled out from reference TRBV5-1 and TRBJ2-4, the complete variable domain reads KAGVTQTPRYLIKTRGQQVTLSCSPISGHRSVSWYQQTPGQGLQFLFEYFSETQRNKGNFPGRFSGRQFSNSRSEMNVSTLELGDSALYLCASSSQGEWYFGAGTRLSVL.